This record concerns one T cell receptor beta chain sequence. Per germline, CDR1 GTSNPN and CDR2 SVGIG (reference sequence). V was cut by 4 bases and J by 3 bases, with 13 bases left in between. The CDR3 spans 13 residues. The record originates from a study of graft-versus-host responses after intestinal transplantation. Study background: The recipients all started with anti-thymocyte globulin induction and then took tacrolimus and steroids for 2 to 4 years.

The method was immunoSEQ multiplex PCR; TCRdb's version includes in-frame clones alone and lacks a portion of them. The sample comprises around 26,000 clones, 94% of which are singletons, and around 0.56% rests with the top ten. The TCR was taken from a human patient who received an intestinal transplant, so some T cells may come from the graft donor. The sequenced sample was PBMCs, obtained 156 days after intestinal transplant. The chain carries TRBV30 and TRBJ2-7, with D perhaps TRBD1 (6 bases). CDR3 nucleotides: TGTGCCTGGACGCCGACAGGATACTACGAGCAGTACTTC. Translating gives CAWTPTGYYEQYF.